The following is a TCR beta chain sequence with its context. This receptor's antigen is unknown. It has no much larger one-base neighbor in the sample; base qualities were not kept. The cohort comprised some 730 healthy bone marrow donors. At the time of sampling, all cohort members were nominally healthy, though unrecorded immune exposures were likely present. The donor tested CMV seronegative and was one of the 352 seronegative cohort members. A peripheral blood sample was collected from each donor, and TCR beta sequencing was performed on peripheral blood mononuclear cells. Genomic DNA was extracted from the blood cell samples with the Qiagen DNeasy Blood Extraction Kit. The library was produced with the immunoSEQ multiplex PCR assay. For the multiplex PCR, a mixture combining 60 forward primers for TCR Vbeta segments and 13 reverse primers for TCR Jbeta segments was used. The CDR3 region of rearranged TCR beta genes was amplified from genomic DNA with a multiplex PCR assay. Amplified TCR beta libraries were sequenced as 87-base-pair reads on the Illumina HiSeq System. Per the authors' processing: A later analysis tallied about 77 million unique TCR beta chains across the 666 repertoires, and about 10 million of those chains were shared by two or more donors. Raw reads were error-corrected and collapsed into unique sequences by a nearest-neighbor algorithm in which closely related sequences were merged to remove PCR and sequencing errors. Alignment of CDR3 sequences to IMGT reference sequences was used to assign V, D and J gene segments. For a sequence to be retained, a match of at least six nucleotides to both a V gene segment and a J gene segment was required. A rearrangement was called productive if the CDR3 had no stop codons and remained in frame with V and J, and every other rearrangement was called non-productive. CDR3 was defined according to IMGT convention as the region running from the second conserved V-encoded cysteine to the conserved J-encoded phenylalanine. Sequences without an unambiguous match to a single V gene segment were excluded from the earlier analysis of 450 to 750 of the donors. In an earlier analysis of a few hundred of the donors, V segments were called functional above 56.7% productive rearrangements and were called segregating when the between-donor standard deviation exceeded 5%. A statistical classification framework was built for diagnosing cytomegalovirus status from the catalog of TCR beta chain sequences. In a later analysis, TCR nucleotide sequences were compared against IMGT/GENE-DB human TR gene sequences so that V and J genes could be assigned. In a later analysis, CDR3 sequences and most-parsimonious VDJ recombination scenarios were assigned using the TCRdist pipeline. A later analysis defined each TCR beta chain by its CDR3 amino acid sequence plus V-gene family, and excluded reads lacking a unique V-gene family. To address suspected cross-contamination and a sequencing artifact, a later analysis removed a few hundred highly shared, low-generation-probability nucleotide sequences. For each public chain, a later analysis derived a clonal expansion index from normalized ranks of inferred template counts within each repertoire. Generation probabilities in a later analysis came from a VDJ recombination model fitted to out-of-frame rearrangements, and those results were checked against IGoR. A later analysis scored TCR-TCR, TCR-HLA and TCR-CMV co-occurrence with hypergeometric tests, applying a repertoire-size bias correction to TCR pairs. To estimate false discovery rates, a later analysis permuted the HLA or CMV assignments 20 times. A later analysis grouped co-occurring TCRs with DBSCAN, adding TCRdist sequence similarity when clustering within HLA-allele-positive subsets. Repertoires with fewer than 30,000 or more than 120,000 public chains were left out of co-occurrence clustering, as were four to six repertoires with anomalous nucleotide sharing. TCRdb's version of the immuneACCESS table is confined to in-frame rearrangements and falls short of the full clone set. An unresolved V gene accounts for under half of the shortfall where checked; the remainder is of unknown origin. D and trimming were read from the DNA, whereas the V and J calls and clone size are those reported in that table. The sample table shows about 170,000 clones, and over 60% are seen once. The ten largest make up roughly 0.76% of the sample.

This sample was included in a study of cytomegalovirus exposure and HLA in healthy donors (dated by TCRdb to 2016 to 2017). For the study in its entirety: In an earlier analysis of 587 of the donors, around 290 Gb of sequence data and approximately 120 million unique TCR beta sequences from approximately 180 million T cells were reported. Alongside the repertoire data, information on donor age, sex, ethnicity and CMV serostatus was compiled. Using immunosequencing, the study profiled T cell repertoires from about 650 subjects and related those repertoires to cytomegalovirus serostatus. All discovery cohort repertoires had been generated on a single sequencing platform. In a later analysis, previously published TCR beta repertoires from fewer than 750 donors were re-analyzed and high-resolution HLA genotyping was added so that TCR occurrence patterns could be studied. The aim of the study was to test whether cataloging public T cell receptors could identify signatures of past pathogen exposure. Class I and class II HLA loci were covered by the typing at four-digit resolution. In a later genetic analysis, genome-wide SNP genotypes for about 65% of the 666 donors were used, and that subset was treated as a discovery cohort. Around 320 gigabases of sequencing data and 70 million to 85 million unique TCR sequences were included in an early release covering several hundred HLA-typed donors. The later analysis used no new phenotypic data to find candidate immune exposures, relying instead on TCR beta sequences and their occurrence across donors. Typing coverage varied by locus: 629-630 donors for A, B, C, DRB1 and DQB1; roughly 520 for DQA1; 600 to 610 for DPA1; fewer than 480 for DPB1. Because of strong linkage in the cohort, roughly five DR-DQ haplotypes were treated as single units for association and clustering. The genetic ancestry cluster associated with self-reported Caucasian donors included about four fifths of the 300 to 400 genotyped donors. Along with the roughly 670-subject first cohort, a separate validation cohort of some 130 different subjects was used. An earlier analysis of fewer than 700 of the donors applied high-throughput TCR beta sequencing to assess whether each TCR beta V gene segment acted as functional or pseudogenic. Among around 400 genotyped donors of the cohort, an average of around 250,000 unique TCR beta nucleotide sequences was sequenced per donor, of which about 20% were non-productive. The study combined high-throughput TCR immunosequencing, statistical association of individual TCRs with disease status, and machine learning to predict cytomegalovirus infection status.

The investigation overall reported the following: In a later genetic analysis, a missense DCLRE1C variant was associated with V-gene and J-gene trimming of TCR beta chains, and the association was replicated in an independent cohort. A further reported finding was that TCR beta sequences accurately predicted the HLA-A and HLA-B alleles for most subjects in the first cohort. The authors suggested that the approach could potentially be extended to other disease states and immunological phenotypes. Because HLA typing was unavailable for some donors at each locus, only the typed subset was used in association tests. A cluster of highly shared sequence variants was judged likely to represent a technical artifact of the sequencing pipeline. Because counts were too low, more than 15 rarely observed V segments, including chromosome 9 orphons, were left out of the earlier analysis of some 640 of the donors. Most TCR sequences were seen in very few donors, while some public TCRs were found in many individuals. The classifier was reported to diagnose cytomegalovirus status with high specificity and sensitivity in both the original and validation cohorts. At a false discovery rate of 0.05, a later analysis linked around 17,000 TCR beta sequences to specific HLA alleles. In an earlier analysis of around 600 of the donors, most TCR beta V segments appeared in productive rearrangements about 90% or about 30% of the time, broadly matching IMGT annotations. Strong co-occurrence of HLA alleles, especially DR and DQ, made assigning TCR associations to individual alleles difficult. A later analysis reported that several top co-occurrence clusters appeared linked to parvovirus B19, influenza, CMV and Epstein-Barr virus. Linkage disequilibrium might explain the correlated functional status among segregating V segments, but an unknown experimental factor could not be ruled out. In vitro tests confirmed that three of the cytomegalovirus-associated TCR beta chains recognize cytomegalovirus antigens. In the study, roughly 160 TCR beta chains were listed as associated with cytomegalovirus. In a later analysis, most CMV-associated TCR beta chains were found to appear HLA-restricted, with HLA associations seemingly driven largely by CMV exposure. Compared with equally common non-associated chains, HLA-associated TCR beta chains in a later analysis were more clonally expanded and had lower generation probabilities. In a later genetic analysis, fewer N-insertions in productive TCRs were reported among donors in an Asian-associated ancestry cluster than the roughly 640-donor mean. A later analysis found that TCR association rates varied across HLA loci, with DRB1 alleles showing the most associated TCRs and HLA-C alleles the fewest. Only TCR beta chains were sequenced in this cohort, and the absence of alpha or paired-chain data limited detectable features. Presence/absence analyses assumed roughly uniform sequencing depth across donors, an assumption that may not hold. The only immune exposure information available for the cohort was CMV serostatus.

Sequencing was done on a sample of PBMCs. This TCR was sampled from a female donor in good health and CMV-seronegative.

The CDR3 reads as follows: CASGKDRRGGETQYF. The nucleotides read TGTGCCAGCGGAAAAGACCGGAGAGGAGGGGAGACCCAGTACTTC. This chain is built from TRBV21-1 and TRBJ2-5; TRBD2 is taken as the D call from the table, unchecked against the DNA. TRBV21-1 is given as a pseudogene. Taken from cysteine to phenylalanine, the CDR3 has 15 residues. The CDR3 DNA has 45 bases and is translated from base 1.